This TCR beta chain emerged from a study of Ad26.COV2.S vaccination and SARS-CoV-2 variants. Study overall: Once, or twice with 56 days between doses, Ad26.COV2.S was given intramuscularly.

In germline, CDR1 is KGHSH, CDR2 LQKENI. The length of the CDR3 is 16 residues. J was trimmed by 3 bases and V by 3 bases; bases with no gene match: 8. Specified treatment: some 20 received Ad26.COV2.S at low or high dose, single or two shots; 5 received placebo; per-sample allocation not given. The study sampled participants on day 63 after the first vaccine or placebo injection. Boston provided a donor who was an adult aged 18-55 years. Some clones are missing from TCRdb's copy, which holds only in-frame ones; the method was immunoSEQ multiplex PCR. The repertoire holds roughly 400,000 clones, with roughly 90% as singletons.

This clonotype was obtained from a person between 18 and 60 years old who received the Ad26.COV2.S COVID-19 vaccine or a placebo. The sequencing used peripheral blood, collected in a trial of Ad26.COV2.S vaccine versus placebo. This chain links TRBV18 with TRBJ2-1; 7 bases map to TRBD2. The CDR3 protein is CASSPSRTSHYNEQFF. In DNA form, the CDR3 reads TGTGCCAGCTCACCTTCTCGGACTAGTCACTACAATGAGCAGTTCTTC. Combining the CDR3 with reference TRBV18 and TRBJ2-1 gives the whole variable domain NAGVMQNPRHLVRRRGQEARLRCSPMKGHSHVYWYRQLPEEGLKFMVYLQKENIIDESGMPKERFSAEFPKEGPSILRIQQVVRGDSAAYFCASSPSRTSHYNEQFFGPGTRLTVL.